The 27 T cell receptor beta chains in this list originate from one sample, sequenced in a study of cytomegalovirus exposure and HLA in healthy donors. PCR primers comprised 60 Vbeta and 13 Jbeta primers. TCRdb's copy holds only in-frame clones and misses some; the assay was immunoSEQ multiplex PCR. The sample holds 110,000 or so clones, approximately 67% seen once. The sequenced material came from PBMCs. All receptors come from a man younger than 30 in good health and CMV-seropositive.

About this clone: At one boundary the junction diverges from the germline segment, which might be a read error. The V call is TRBV7-9, the J call TRBJ1-1; 9 bases line up with TRBD1. This CDR3 spans 16 amino acids. The V gene's germline CDR1 is SEHNR and CDR2 FQNEAQ (reference sequence). The CDR3 DNA sequence: TGTTCCAGCAGCTTAGGGGACAGGGTGGAGAACACTGAAGCTTTCTTT. Protein sequence: CSSSLGDRVENTEAFF.

CDR3 DNA: TGTGCCAGCAGGGGACTAGGCCGACTGGGGGAGACCCAGTACTTC. This codes for CASRGLGRLGETQYF. The chain recombines TRBV6-5 with TRBJ2-5; 8 bases align to TRBD2. This CDR3 is 15 amino acids long. Germline V lookup: CDR1 MNHEY, CDR2 SVGAGI. Unmatched junction bases numbered 11, after V lost 6 bases and J lost 5 bases.

The rearrangement uses TRBV29-1 and TRBJ1-3; D not certain. Trimming stripped 6 bases from V and 0 bases from J, with 12 bases between. CDR3 length: 14 residues. Germline-derived CDR1 and CDR2 are SQVTM and ANQGSEA. The CDR3 here is CSVDLGSSGNTIYF. CDR3 DNA: TGCAGCGTCGACTTGGGGAGCTCTGGAAACACCATATATTTT.

Only a few counts were recorded for this clone. The chain is built from TRBV7-9 and TRBJ1-1; no firm D call. CDR1 and CDR2 from the germline V gene are SEHNR and FQNEAQ (reference sequence). This CDR3 is 16 amino acids long. V dropped 1 base and J dropped 1 base, with 13 bases sitting between them. CDR3 in DNA: TGTGCCAGCAGCTTAGGATCGTGGCGGAAGAACACTGAAGCTTTCTTT. Translating it yields CASSLGSWRKNTEAFF.

The chain links TRBV14 to TRBJ2-3; D not resolved. The CDR3 is 13 residues long. Per germline, CDR1 SGHDN and CDR2 FVKESK. Trimming left V 2 bases short and J 6 bases short, with 9 bases between. CDR3 region: CASSQIFLDTQYF. DNA for the CDR3: TGTGCCAGCAGCCAAATTTTCTTGGATACGCAGTATTTT.

This clone was observed a handful of times. This chain uses TRBV5-1 with TRBJ1-1, with a weak D call TRBD1 (5 bases). The germline gives CDR1 SGHRS, CDR2 YFSETQ. CDR3 length equals 13 residues. V lost 4 bases to trimming and J lost 6 bases, with 13 bases between them. CDR3 sequence (DNA): TGCGCCAGCAGCCCCCGGGACTCGTCTGAAGCTTTCTTT. Translated: CASSPRDSSEAFF.

The V gene is TRBV11-2, the J gene TRBJ2-7; D is perhaps TRBD1 (6 bases). V was cut by 6 bases and J by 11 bases, with 20 bases left in between. In germline, CDR1 is SGHAT, CDR2 FQNNGV. The CDR3 runs 13 residues. CDR3 sequence: CASRPSGVFGEYF. The CDR3 DNA reads as TGTGCCAGCAGGCCCTCAGGGGTTTTCGGCGAGTACTTC.

The rearrangement uses TRBV7-9 and TRBJ2-7; D unresolved. V shed 4 bases and J shed 2 bases, with 9 bases lying between them. Germline V gene sequence: CDR1 SEHNR, CDR2 FQNEAQ (reference sequence). The CDR3 is 13 amino acids. The CDR3 sequence is CASSSRKTYEQYF. CDR3 nucleotide sequence: TGTGCCAGCAGCTCCAGGAAAACCTACGAGCAGTACTTC.

The chain uses TRBV7-9 and TRBJ2-7; 10 bases agree with TRBD2. CDR1 is SEHNR, CDR2 FQNEAQ, per germline (reference sequence). Unmatched junction bases numbered 6, after V lost 3 bases and J lost 4 bases. The CDR3 has 15 amino acids. In DNA form, the CDR3 reads TGTGCCAGCAGCTTTGGTCTAGCGGGGGAGTACGAGCAGTACTTC. It specifies CASSFGLAGEYEQYF.

The V and J genes are TRBV7-9 and TRBJ1-1; the match to TRBD1 covers 8 bases. V was pared by 5 bases and J by 6 bases, with 8 bases of the junction left unmatched. The CDR3 contains 14 residues. CDR1 and CDR2 (germline): SEHNR, FQNEAQ (reference sequence). CDR3 protein: CASSPSGTGPEAFF. Written as DNA, the CDR3 is TGTGCCAGCAGCCCGTCGGGGACAGGCCCTGAAGCTTTCTTT.

This clone turned up a few times. CDR3 loop: CAIELDRGSVYGYTF. Written as DNA, the CDR3 is TGTGCCATCGAGCTGGACAGGGGAAGTGTCTATGGCTACACCTTC. The chain is built from TRBV7-2 and TRBJ1-2, with 9 bases lining up with TRBD1. Germline lookup yields CDR1 SGHTA and CDR2 FQGNSA. Germline trimming cut 10 bases from V and 4 bases from J; bases unmatched to any gene: 13. The CDR3 totals 15 residues.

The chain has TRBV5-5 and TRBJ1-5, with D possibly matching TRBD1 (6 bases). Trimming took 0 bases from V and 12 from J, leaving 19 bases between them. Germline CDR1 is SGHKS and CDR2 is YYEKEE (reference sequence). This CDR3 contains 15 residues. In DNA form, the CDR3 reads TGTGCCAGCAGCTTGGAGGGGGTAGGGCCCTATAACCAGCATTTT. Amino acids: CASSLEGVGPYNQHF.

This chain connects TRBV6-5 to TRBJ1-2, with D hard to call. Trimming took 4 bases from V and 7 from J, leaving 13 bases between them. The CDR3 sequence is 13 residues long. Germline V lookup: CDR1 MNHEY, CDR2 SVGAGI. The CDR3, as DNA: TGTGCCAGCAGTTCGAGGTCAACCGGTGGCTACACCTTC. Protein: CASSSRSTGGYTF.

This clone has just a few counts. The chain joins TRBV5-1 to TRBJ1-6; TRBD1 agrees at 8 bases. Per the germline V gene, CDR1 is SGHRS and CDR2 is YFSETQ. The CDR3 spans 15 residues. Trimming took 0 bases from V and 8 from J; bases not matched to a gene: 4. The CDR3 coding sequence is TGCGCCAGCAGCTTGGGTACAGGGGGGTATTCACCCCTCCACTTT. Its translation is CASSLGTGGYSPLHF.

This clone turned up a few times. The V call is TRBV5-4, the J call TRBJ2-1, with TRBD1 matching over 9 bases. Germline lookup yields CDR1 SGHNT and CDR2 YYREEE (reference sequence). Unmatched junction bases numbered 4, after V lost 4 bases and J lost 5 bases. CDR3 length: 14 residues. CDR3: CASSDRTGDNEQFF. The CDR3 nucleotides read TGTGCCAGCAGCGACCGGACAGGGGACAATGAGCAGTTCTTC.

V usage is TRBV11-2 and J usage is TRBJ2-7; D possibly corresponds to TRBD1 (6 bases). Deletions cut 2 bases from V and 3 bases from J, with 11 bases between. The CDR3 has 14 residues. Germline CDR1 reads SGHAT; CDR2 reads FQNNGV. CDR3 loop: CASSLNREFYEQYF. The CDR3 DNA sequence: TGTGCCAGCAGCTTAAACAGGGAGTTCTACGAGCAGTACTTC.

The chain is built from TRBV29-1 and TRBJ2-6; 8 bases line up with TRBD1. Germline values: CDR1 SQVTM, CDR2 ANQGSEA. CDR3 length: 17 amino acids. V lost 5 bases and J lost 1; bases outside the gene matches: 10. CDR3 nucleotides: TGCAGCGTTAGTGGACAGGGTGTTATGTCTGGGGCCAACGTCCTGACTTTC. Encoded protein: CSVSGQGVMSGANVLTF. Full variable domain (outside the CDR3, taken from reference TRBV29-1 and TRBJ2-6): SAVISQKPSRDICQRGTSLTIQCQVDSQVTMMFWYRQQPGQSLTLIATANQGSEATYESGFVIDKFPISRPNLTFSTLTVSNMSPEDSSIYLCSVSGQGVMSGANVLTFGAGSRLTVL.

The chain has TRBV11-3 and TRBJ2-5; perhaps TRBD1 as D (7 bases). Germline CDR1 is SGHNT and CDR2 is YENEEA. There are 14 residues in the CDR3. The ends were cut back, 5 bases at V and 5 bases at J, with 15 bases in the middle. The CDR3 nucleotides are TGTGCCAGCAGCCACGGACAGGAGGGGGAGACCCAGTACTTC. Amino acid sequence: CASSHGQEGETQYF.

The chain recombines TRBV5-6 with TRBJ2-5; 8 bases align to TRBD1. The last part of the DNA fits TRBJ2-7 better; the J call may be wrong. The CDR3 has 14 amino acids. The V gene's germline CDR1 is SGHDT and CDR2 YYEEEE. This CDR3 is CASSGTGYSYEQYF. The CDR3 nucleotides are TGTGCCAGCAGCGGGACAGGTTACTCCTACGAGCAGTACTTC.

V and J are TRBV5-1 and TRBJ1-4; 9 bases agree with TRBD1. This CDR3 region has 14 residues. With 4 bases clipped from V and 5 bases from J, the junction kept 3 bases outside the gene matches. Germline V gene data show CDR1 as SGHRS and CDR2 as YFSETQ. The CDR3 region is CASSHRGLNEKLFF. Written as DNA, the CDR3 is TGCGCCAGCAGCCACAGGGGGCTAAATGAAAAACTGTTTTTT. Using reference TRBV5-1 and TRBJ1-4 for the parts outside the CDR3, the full variable domain is KAGVTQTPRYLIKTRGQQVTLSCSPISGHRSVSWYQQTPGQGLQFLFEYFSETQRNKGNFPGRFSGRQFSNSRSEMNVSTLELGDSALYLCASSHRGLNEKLFFGSGTQLSVL.

V is TRBV12-5 and J is TRBJ1-1, with 10 bases that match TRBD1. This CDR3 spans 11 amino acids. V trimming: 7 bases; J trimming: 11 bases; junction bases outside the gene matches: 4. Germline V gene sequence: CDR1 LGHNT, CDR2 FRNRAP. DNA for the CDR3: TGTGCTAGTGTAGGGACAGGGGAGGCTTTCTTT. Protein: CASVGTGEAFF.

This clone was recorded a few times. The chain couples TRBV20-1 to TRBJ1-6; TRBD1 agrees at 9 bases. Germline CDR1 and CDR2: DFQATT and SNEGSKA (reference sequence). The CDR3 has 11 amino acids. V trimming: 6 bases; J trimming: 14 bases; junction bases outside the gene matches: 5. CDR3: CSAWTGETLHF. CDR3 in DNA: TGCAGTGCGTGGACAGGGGAAACCCTCCACTTT.

The J gene is TRBJ1-2, the V gene TRBV6-1, with a possible D match to TRBD1 (5 bases). Trimming removed 8 bases from V and 7 bases from J, with 11 bases in between. This CDR3 is built from 11 residues. Germline V CDR1 and CDR2: MNHNS, SASEGT. The CDR3 spells CASAGVGGYTF. CDR3 sequence (DNA): TGTGCCAGCGCGGGGGTGGGTGGCTACACCTTC.

The gene calls are TRBV4-2 and TRBJ2-2; D may be TRBD1 (6 bases). The V end was cut by 1 base, the J end by 3 bases, with 6 bases between. The V gene's germline CDR1 is LGHNA and CDR2 YNFKEQ. CDR3 size: 14 residues. CDR3 nucleotide sequence: TGTGCCAGCAGCCAAGGGGGGCACACCGGGGAGCTGTTTTTT. Translated, it gives CASSQGGHTGELFF.

CDR3 residues: CASSFHSDSYEQYV. As DNA, the CDR3 is TGTGCCAGCAGTTTCCACTCAGACTCCTACGAGCAGTACGTC. The chain combines TRBV28 with TRBJ2-7, with D unresolved. Germline values: CDR1 MDHEN, CDR2 SYDVKM. Trimming took off 3 bases at V and 0 bases at J, with 9 bases between the two ends. The CDR3 runs to 14 residues.

J is TRBJ2-1 and V is TRBV27, with TRBD2 identical over 10 bases. J gave up 10 bases and V 2 bases, and 20 bases lay outside the gene matches. Germline V gene lookup returns CDR1 MNHEY and CDR2 SMNVEV (reference sequence). This CDR3 region has 19 residues. DNA for the CDR3: TGTGCCAGCAGTTTAATGGTGCAGGGGAGAACTAGCGGGGCCCACGAGCAGTTCTTC. Its protein product is CASSLMVQGRTSGAHEQFF.

The rearrangement links TRBV6-5 to TRBJ1-6; 11 nucleotides match TRBD1. Germline V gives CDR1 MNHEY, CDR2 SVGAGI. The CDR3 covers 16 residues. V was clipped by 2 bases and J by 6 bases; unmatched bases: 3. The CDR3 sequence: CASSYAGTGGNSPLHF. DNA of the CDR3: TGTGCCAGCAGTTACGCGGGGACAGGGGGTAATTCACCCCTCCACTTT.